This TCR beta chain is drawn from a study of T-cell reconstitution after alpha-beta-depleted transplantation in children. Findings and caveats of the study: Recipient T cells and thymic progenitors that survived were the source of the high TCRbeta diversity seen at day 60 in some patients. Roughly two months post-transplant, alpha-beta T cells reportedly originated from several hundred graft clones that had expanded. A year had passed since transplant, and T-cell counts and diversity by then came mostly from newly produced T cells.

Trimming took off 1 base at V and 3 bases at J, with 9 bases between the two ends. The CDR3 is 13 residues long. The germline gives CDR1 DFQATT, CDR2 SNEGSKA (reference sequence). Unique molecular identifiers were used in preparing the TCRbeta library. TCRdb used MiXCR to reprocess the PCR reads, holding one entry per CDR3 protein. The data show approximately 630,000 distinct CDR3 sequences, less than 15% seen once. Many counts were recorded for this clonotype. Its antigen is currently unknown. This TCR derives from a girl aged 2-15 years with congenital amegakaryocytic thrombocytopenia, due to receive a stem cell transplant. V gene TRBV20-1 combines with J gene TRBJ1-1; TRBD1 might be the D (5 bases). The specimen was PBMCs, collected before TCRalphabeta/CD19-depleted stem cell transplant. CDR3 sequence: CSARGGGDTEAFF. In nucleotides, the CDR3 is TGCAGTGCTAGAGGTGGGGGGGACACTGAAGCTTTCTTT.